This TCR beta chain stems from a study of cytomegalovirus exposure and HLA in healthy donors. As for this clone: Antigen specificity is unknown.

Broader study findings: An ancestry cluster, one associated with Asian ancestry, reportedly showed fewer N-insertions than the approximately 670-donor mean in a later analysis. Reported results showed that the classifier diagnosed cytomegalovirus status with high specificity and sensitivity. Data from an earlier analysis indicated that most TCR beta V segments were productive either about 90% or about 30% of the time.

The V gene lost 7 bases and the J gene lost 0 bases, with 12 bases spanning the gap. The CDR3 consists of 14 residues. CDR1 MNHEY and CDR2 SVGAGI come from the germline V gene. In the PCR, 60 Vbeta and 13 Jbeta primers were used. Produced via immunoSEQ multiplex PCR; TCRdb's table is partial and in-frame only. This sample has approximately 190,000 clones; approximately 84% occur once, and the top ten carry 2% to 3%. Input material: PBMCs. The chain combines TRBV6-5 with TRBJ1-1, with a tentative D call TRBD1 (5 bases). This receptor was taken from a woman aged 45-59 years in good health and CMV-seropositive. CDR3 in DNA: TGTGCCAGCACCCGACAGCCGATGAACACTGAAGCTTTCTTT. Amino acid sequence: CASTRQPMNTEAFF.